The 4 T cell receptor delta chains below all came from one sample that was sequenced in a study of gamma-delta chains in newborns, infants, children (dated 2019 in TCRdb). The sample was run on an Illumina MiSeq. TCRdb recomputed clones from the public reads with CATT; identical DNA rows were then combined. This sample lists 6,000 to 7,000 delta-chain clones; around 2% were detected once. Under 15% of the sample lies in the top ten. Input material: blood. These receptors were taken from a child who was a newborn, infant or young child, either healthy, febrile or measles-vaccinated (not recorded which).

By its share, this clone is medium-sized (0.01 to 0.1%). The identical CDR3 is also encoded by other nucleotide sequences in the sample. This rearrangement joins TRDV2 to TRDJ3; 9 bases line up with TRDD3. V shed 0 bases, J shed 2 bases, and the junction held 7 bases outside the gene matches. The CDR3 spans 19 residues. Germline V gives CDR1 GEAIGNYY, CDR2 EKD. CDR3 amino acids: CACDTVSLGDPWDTRQMFF. The CDR3 DNA follows: TGTGCCTGTGACACCGTCAGCCTGGGGGATCCCTGGGACACCCGACAGATGTTTTTC.

To note about this clone: This DNA's translation differs at residue 10 from TCRdb's protein, which comes from a much larger clone; a read error is likely, and the protein shown is translated from the DNA. This chain joins TRDV2 and TRDJ3; 10 positions agree with TRDD3. The ends lost 0 bases at V and 5 bases at J; junction bases unmatched: 9. CDR1 and CDR2 from the germline V gene are GEAIGNYY and EKD. The CDR3 sequence is 19 residues long. CDR3 region: CACDTVLGDARRDTRQMFF. The CDR3 bases are TGTGCCTGTGACACCGTACTGGGGGATGCGCGCCGGGACACCCGACAGATGTTTTTC.

On this clone: This is likely an artifact of a read error, given a far larger clone one base away. At the DNA level, this CDR3 is encoded by other sequences in the same sample as well. The chain carries TRDV2 and TRDJ1; D might be TRDD3 (6 bases). Trimming stripped 1 base from V and 2 bases from J, with 7 bases between. This CDR3 is 13 amino acids long. Germline V gene data show CDR1 as GEAIGNYY and CDR2 as EKD. DNA for the CDR3: TGTGCCTGTGACACTTGGGGGACCGATAAACTCATCTTT. Protein sequence: CACDTWGTDKLIF.

By share, this clone ranks as medium-sized. This may be a read error, as it is one base from a much larger clone. Other DNA sequences of this sample code for an identical CDR3. This chain uses TRDV2 with TRDJ3; TRDD3 aligns across 11 bases. The CDR3 has 18 residues. Germline loops: CDR1 GEAIGNYY, CDR2 EKD. J lost 0 bases, V lost 0 bases, and 0 bases had no gene match. This CDR3 is CACDTTGGYSWDTRQMFF. The DNA of the CDR3 is TGTGCCTGTGACACCACTGGGGGATACTCCTGGGACACCCGACAGATGTTTTTC.